The next 30 T cell receptor beta chains were all read from a single sample in a study of blood T cell repertoires in COVID-19. Sequenced by immunoSEQ multiplex PCR; TCRdb stores in-frame clones only, minus some. The sample includes roughly 100,000 clones, about nine tenths of them seen just once. Sequencing was performed on peripheral blood. The origin of the receptors is a woman between 50 and 59 years old with COVID-19, enrolled during active disease.

The genes are TRBV9 and TRBJ1-1, with no clear D. The CDR3 is 14 amino acids. V was shortened by 3 bases and J by 3 bases, with 12 bases between the two germline ends. The V gene's germline CDR1 is SGDLS and CDR2 YYNGEE. The chain's CDR3 is CASSGGRSYTEAFF. As DNA, the CDR3 is TGTGCCAGCAGCGGCGGGAGGAGCTACACTGAAGCTTTCTTT.

This chain joins TRBV18 and TRBJ1-1, with D uncertain. The germline CDR1 and CDR2 sequences are KGHSH and LQKENI. There are 13 residues in the CDR3. V was shortened by 2 bases and J by 1 base, with 5 bases between the two germline ends. As DNA, the CDR3 is TGTGCCAGCTCACCAGGGCCGAACACTGAAGCTTTCTTT. Residues: CASSPGPNTEAFF.

V and J are TRBV19 and TRBJ1-2; D unresolved. Germline lookup yields CDR1 LNHDA and CDR2 SQIVND (reference sequence). The CDR3 totals 14 residues. The germline V and J ends were trimmed by 0 bases and 2 bases, with 7 bases remaining between them. The CDR3 spells CASSIEHRNYGYTF. CDR3 DNA: TGTGCCAGTAGTATAGAGCACAGAAACTATGGCTACACCTTC.

The genes are TRBV5-1 and TRBJ1-1; 8 bases agree with TRBD1. From germline, CDR1 is SGHRS and CDR2 YFSETQ. After removal of 4 bases from V and 0 bases from J, the junction contained 11 bases not matched to a gene. The CDR3 sequence is 17 residues long. Here the CDR3 DNA reads TGCGCCAGCAGCCTGGGGACAGGAGGATGGGTGAACACTGAAGCTTTCTTT. This sequence encodes CASSLGTGGWVNTEAFF. Complete variable domain (other parts from reference TRBV5-1 and TRBJ1-1): KAGVTQTPRYLIKTRGQQVTLSCSPISGHRSVSWYQQTPGQGLQFLFEYFSETQRNKGNFPGRFSGRQFSNSRSEMNVSTLELGDSALYLCASSLGTGGWVNTEAFFGQGTRLTVV.

This chain joins TRBV6-2 or TRBV6-3 and TRBJ2-1, with D possibly matching TRBD2 (6 bases). CDR1 and CDR2 (germline): MNHEY, SVGEGT. V shed 3 bases and J shed 11 bases, with 8 bases lying between them. This CDR3 comprises 11 residues. The CDR3 bases are TGTGCCAGCAGTTATGGGGGGAAGCAGTTCTTC. Translating it yields CASSYGGKQFF.

V usage is TRBV6-5 and J usage is TRBJ1-3; D remains ambiguous. Germline CDR1 is MNHEY and CDR2 is SVGAGI. This CDR3 has 15 amino acids. V shed 0 bases and J shed 8 bases, with 14 bases lying between them. As DNA, the CDR3 is TGTGCCAGCAGTTACTCGTGGCAGGAGAGGGACACCATATATTTT. Its translation is CASSYSWQERDTIYF.

The chain links TRBV5-1 to TRBJ1-1; a weak D match, TRBD1 (6 bases). The CDR3 is made up of 14 amino acids. Germline CDR1 and CDR2: SGHRS and YFSETQ. V shed 4 bases and J shed 0 bases, with 10 bases lying between them. CDR3 nucleotide sequence: TGCGCCAGCAGCCAACAGGGTCTGAACACTGAAGCTTTCTTT. It codes for CASSQQGLNTEAFF.

The chain has TRBV10-3 and TRBJ2-7; D remains ambiguous. The V end was cut by 3 bases, the J end by 7 bases, with 13 bases between. The CDR3 totals 13 residues. From germline, CDR1 is ENHRY and CDR2 SYGVKD. CDR3 loop: CAISDESSEEQYF. CDR3 coding DNA: TGTGCCATCAGTGACGAAAGTTCGGAGGAGCAGTACTTC.

The V and J genes are TRBV9 and TRBJ1-1; D is unclear. V dropped 2 bases and J dropped 1 base, with 12 bases sitting between them. This CDR3 is 15 amino acids long. The germline CDR1 and CDR2 sequences are SGDLS and YYNGEE. The CDR3 region has the DNA TGTGCCAGCAGCGTCGTAGCATACCGGAACACTGAAGCTTTCTTT. Protein sequence: CASSVVAYRNTEAFF.

The V and J genes are TRBV18 and TRBJ2-4; 7 nucleotides agree with TRBD2. Germline V gene data show CDR1 as KGHSH and CDR2 as LQKENI. With V trimmed by 0 bases and J by 5 bases, 4 bases remained unmatched. The CDR3 spans 15 residues. CDR3 bases: TGTGCCAGCTCACCACCGGTGGGAGGGGAAAACATTCAGTACTTC. It codes for CASSPPVGGENIQYF.

The genes are TRBV25-1 and TRBJ2-1, with 7 positions matching TRBD2. J gave up 8 bases and V 2 bases, and 9 bases lay outside the gene matches. This CDR3 is built from 15 residues. Germline CDR1 MGHDK, CDR2 SYGVNS. Written as DNA, the CDR3 is TGTGCCAGCAGTGAAACACTAGTTGGGGGGGATGAGCAGTTCTTC. Its translation: CASSETLVGGDEQFF.

This chain uses TRBV3-1 (or the pseudogene TRBV3-2) with TRBJ2-7, with a possible D match to TRBD1 (5 bases). CDR3 length: 14 residues. Trimming took off 2 bases at V and 2 bases at J, with 10 bases between the two ends. Per the germline V gene, CDR1 is LGHDT and CDR2 is YNNKEL (reference sequence). The CDR3 sequence: CASSQWTSPYEQYF. The CDR3 DNA is TGTGCCAGCAGCCAATGGACAAGCCCCTACGAGCAGTACTTC.

Only one count was recorded for this clone. The gene calls are TRBV7-9 and TRBJ2-1; TRBD2 aligns across 12 bases. The CDR3 loop spans 15 amino acids. Germline V CDR1 and CDR2: SEHNR, FQNEAQ (reference sequence). V shed 4 bases and J 6 bases; nucleotides not matched to a gene: 4. The CDR3 nucleotides are TGTGCCAGCAGCTCTAGCGGGGGGGCCCCCAATGAGCAGTTCTTC. Amino acids: CASSSSGGAPNEQFF.

V gene TRBV30 combines with J gene TRBJ2-7, with 7 bases that match TRBD1. Germline CDR1 and CDR2: GTSNPN and SVGIG (reference sequence). The CDR3 has 13 amino acids. Germline trimming cut 3 bases from V and 2 bases from J; bases unmatched to any gene: 4. CDR3 bases: TGTGCCTGGAGAACAGGGGTGGCCTACGAGCAGTACTTC. Its protein product is CAWRTGVAYEQYF. Full variable domain (remainder filled in from reference TRBV30 and TRBJ2-7): SQTIHQWPATLVQPVGSPLSLECTVEGTSNPNLYWYRQAAGRGLQLLFYSVGIGQISSEVPQNLSASRPQDRQFILSSKKLLLSDSGFYLCAWRTGVAYEQYFGPGTRLTVT.

This clone was seen just once. For the CDR3, the DNA is TGTGCCAGCAGTTTACCACAGGGAAACTATGGCTACACCTTC. Translation gives CASSLPQGNYGYTF. The chain uses TRBV28 and TRBJ1-2; TRBD1 is a possible D gene (6 bases). V shed 2 bases and J shed 2 bases, with 9 bases lying between them. Germline V gene data show CDR1 as MDHEN and CDR2 as SYDVKM. This CDR3 spans 14 amino acids.

The chain combines TRBV14 with TRBJ2-7; perhaps TRBD1 as D (5 bases). The CDR3 loop spans 11 amino acids. Germline lookup yields CDR1 SGHDN and CDR2 FVKESK. V lost 8 bases and J 4 bases, leaving 9 bases between the germline ends. CDR3 in amino acids: CASSQGYEQYF. DNA for the CDR3: TGTGCCAGCTCCCAGGGTTACGAGCAGTACTTC.

V gene TRBV10-3 combines with J gene TRBJ2-3, with 8 bases matching TRBD2. This CDR3 region has 16 residues. Per the germline V gene, CDR1 is ENHRY and CDR2 is SYGVKD. V dropped 0 bases and J dropped 0; count of bases not matched to a gene: 2. CDR3 sequence reads: CAISESSGVSTDTQYF. In DNA form, the CDR3 reads TGTGCCATCAGTGAGTCTAGCGGGGTGAGCACAGATACGCAGTATTTT.

The chain uses TRBV6-2 or TRBV6-3 and TRBJ1-1; 11 bases are a match to TRBD1. After removal of 6 bases from V and 7 bases from J, the junction contained 7 bases not matched to a gene. Germline V gene lookup returns CDR1 MNHEY and CDR2 SVGEGT. The CDR3 sequence is 14 residues long. CDR3 residues: CASSWTGTGGEAFF. The CDR3 DNA reads TGTGCCAGCAGCTGGACCGGGACAGGGGGTGAAGCTTTCTTT.

The chain recombines TRBV7-9 with TRBJ1-6; a possible D gene is TRBD1 (5 bases). Germline CDR1 and CDR2: SEHNR and FQNEAQ (reference sequence). This CDR3 has 15 amino acids. V lost 2 bases, J lost 7 bases, and 12 bases lay in between. CDR3 DNA: TGTGCCAGCAGCTTAAGCAGGGACTTCAATTCACCCCTCCACTTT. It codes for CASSLSRDFNSPLHF.

The gene calls are TRBV3-1 (or the pseudogene TRBV3-2) and TRBJ2-7; D gene ambiguous. V was clipped by 5 bases and J by 2 bases, with 10 bases between them. Germline CDR1 is LGHDT and CDR2 is YNNKEL (reference sequence). This CDR3 comprises 13 residues. CDR3 in DNA: TGTGCCAGCAGCTTCAGAGGTACCTACGAGCAGTACTTC. Protein sequence: CASSFRGTYEQYF.

The chain has TRBV5-6 and TRBJ1-2; 10 positions agree with TRBD1. Trimming cost V 6 bases and J 4 bases; bases outside gene matches: 6. Germline values: CDR1 SGHDT, CDR2 YYEEEE. The CDR3 is 14 amino acids. Here the CDR3 reads CASNPGQGSYGYTF. The CDR3 bases are TGTGCCAGCAACCCGGGACAGGGGAGCTATGGCTACACCTTC.

V is TRBV5-1 and J is TRBJ2-7; TRBD1 agrees at 7 bases. CDR1 is SGHRS, CDR2 YFSETQ, per germline. V lost 7 bases, J lost 2 bases, and 6 bases stayed unmatched. CDR3 size: 13 residues. DNA for the CDR3: TGCGCCAGCTCCGGGACAGAGACCTACGAGCAGTACTTC. As protein: CASSGTETYEQYF.

The chain employs TRBV7-8 and TRBJ2-4; tentatively, D is TRBD2 (6 bases). The CDR3 runs 15 residues. From germline, CDR1 is SGHVS and CDR2 FQNEAQ. V gave up 1 base and J gave up 0 bases, with 7 bases separating them. The CDR3 here is CASSLGGTAKNIQYF. The CDR3, as DNA: TGTGCCAGCAGCTTAGGCGGGACAGCCAAAAACATTCAGTACTTC. The full variable domain, its missing parts supplied by reference TRBV7-8 and TRBJ2-4, is GAGVSQSPRYKVAKRGQDVALRCDPISGHVSLFWYQQALGQGPEFLTYFQNEAQLDKSGLPSDRFFAERPEGSVSTLKIQRTQQEDSAVYLCASSLGGTAKNIQYFGAGTRLSVL.

The CDR3 region is CASSQRGTSTDTQYF. The CDR3 bases are TGTGCCAGCAGCCAACGGGGGACTAGCACAGATACGCAGTATTTT. J is TRBJ2-3 and V is TRBV27, with D perhaps matching TRBD2 (6 bases). V shed 6 bases and J shed 0 bases, with 13 bases lying between them. This CDR3 contains 15 residues. The germline CDR1 and CDR2 sequences are MNHEY and SMNVEV (reference sequence).

Written as DNA, the CDR3 is TGTGCCAGCAGTGAACGGGGAGGGGCCCCTAAAGAGACCCAGTACTTC. It yields the protein CASSERGGAPKETQYF. V and J are TRBV6-1 and TRBJ2-5; 7 positions agree with TRBD2. Germline lookup yields CDR1 MNHNS and CDR2 SASEGT. The CDR3 contains 16 residues. J lost 3 bases, V lost 2 bases, and 9 bases had no gene match.

The chain combines TRBV7-2 with TRBJ2-3, with 9 bases lining up with TRBD2. The J segment lost 6 bases and the V segment lost 1 base, leaving 5 bases of the junction unmatched. Per the germline V gene, CDR1 is SGHTA and CDR2 is FQGNSA. The CDR3 loop spans 15 amino acids. In DNA form, the CDR3 reads TGTGCCAGCAGCTTAGTCAGTAGCGGGGGTGATACGCAGTATTTT. It translates to CASSLVSSGGDTQYF.

The gene calls are TRBV4-1 and TRBJ2-7; tentatively, D is TRBD2 (5 bases). The CDR3 has 15 residues. V lost 4 bases and J lost 4, with 17 bases in between. Germline CDR1 and CDR2: MGHRA and YSYEKL. CDR3 DNA: TGCGCCAGCAGCCCAGGACTGTTCCAGGCTTACGAGCAGTACTTC. The encoded protein is CASSPGLFQAYEQYF.

The chain links TRBV7-9 to TRBJ1-5; possible D gene TRBD1, 6 bases. The CDR3 has 14 amino acids. Trimming removed 5 bases at V and 2 bases at J, with 10 bases between. Germline V gives CDR1 SEHNR, CDR2 FQNEAQ (reference sequence). Here the CDR3 DNA reads TGTGCCAGCAGCCCACAGGGCGGCAATCAGCCCCAGCATTTT. This gives the protein CASSPQGGNQPQHF.

This clone was picked up one time. V is TRBV2 and J is TRBJ2-5; 8 nucleotides agree with TRBD2. This CDR3 spans 15 amino acids. CDR1 and CDR2 (germline): SNHLY, FYNNEI. V lost 5 bases and J lost 1; bases outside the gene matches: 6. The chain's CDR3 is CASSFGGGSQETQYF. CDR3 bases: TGTGCCAGCAGTTTTGGCGGGGGGTCCCAAGAGACCCAGTACTTC.

The gene calls are TRBV5-1 and TRBJ2-1; 10 bases match TRBD2. The ends lost 0 bases at V and 6 bases at J; junction bases unmatched: 3. This CDR3 is built from 15 residues. From germline, CDR1 is SGHRS and CDR2 YFSETQ. This CDR3 is CASSLVASGGNEQFF. CDR3 bases: TGCGCCAGCAGCTTGGTGGCTAGCGGGGGCAATGAGCAGTTCTTC.